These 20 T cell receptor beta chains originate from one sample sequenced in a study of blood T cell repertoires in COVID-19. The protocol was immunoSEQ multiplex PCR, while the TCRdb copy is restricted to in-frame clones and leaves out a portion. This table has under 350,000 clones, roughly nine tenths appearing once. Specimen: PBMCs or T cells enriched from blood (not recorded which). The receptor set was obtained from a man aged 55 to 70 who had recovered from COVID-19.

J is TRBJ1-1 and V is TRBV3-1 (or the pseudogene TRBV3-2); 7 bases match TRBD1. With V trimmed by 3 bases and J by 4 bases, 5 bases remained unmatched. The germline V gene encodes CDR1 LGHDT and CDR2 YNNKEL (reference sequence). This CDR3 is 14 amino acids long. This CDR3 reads CASSHGTVVTEAFF. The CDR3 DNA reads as TGTGCCAGCAGCCACGGGACAGTAGTCACTGAAGCTTTCTTT.

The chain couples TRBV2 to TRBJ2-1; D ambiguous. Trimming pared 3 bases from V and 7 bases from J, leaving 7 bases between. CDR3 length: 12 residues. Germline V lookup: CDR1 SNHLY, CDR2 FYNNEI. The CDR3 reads CASSESRNEQFF. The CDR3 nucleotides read TGTGCCAGCAGTGAGTCCAGAAATGAGCAGTTCTTC.

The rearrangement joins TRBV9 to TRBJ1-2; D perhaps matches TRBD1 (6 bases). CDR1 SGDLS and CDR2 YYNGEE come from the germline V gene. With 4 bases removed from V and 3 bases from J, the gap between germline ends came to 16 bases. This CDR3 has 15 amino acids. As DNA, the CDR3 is TGTGCCAGCAGCCCTACAGGGTTTCTCGACTATGGCTACACCTTC. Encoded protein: CASSPTGFLDYGYTF.

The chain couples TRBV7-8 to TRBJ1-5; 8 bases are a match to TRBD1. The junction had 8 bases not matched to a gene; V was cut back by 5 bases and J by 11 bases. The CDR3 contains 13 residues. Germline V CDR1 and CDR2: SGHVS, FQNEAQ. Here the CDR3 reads CASSPAGQGAQHF. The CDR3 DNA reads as TGTGCCAGCAGCCCCGCCGGACAGGGCGCCCAGCATTTT.

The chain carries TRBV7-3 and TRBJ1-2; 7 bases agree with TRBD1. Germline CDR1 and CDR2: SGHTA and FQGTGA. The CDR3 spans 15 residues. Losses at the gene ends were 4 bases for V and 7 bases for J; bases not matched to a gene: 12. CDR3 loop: CASSSRSTGDGGYTF. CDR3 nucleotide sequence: TGTGCCAGCAGCTCTAGATCCACAGGGGACGGTGGCTACACCTTC.

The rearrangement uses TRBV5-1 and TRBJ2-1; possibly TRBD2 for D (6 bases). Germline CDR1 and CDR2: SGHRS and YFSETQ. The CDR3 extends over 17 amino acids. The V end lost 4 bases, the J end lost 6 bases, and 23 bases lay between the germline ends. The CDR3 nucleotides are TGCGCCAGCAGCAAATCAGCGGGTTCATTTGTCGGCAATGAGCAGTTCTTC. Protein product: CASSKSAGSFVGNEQFF.

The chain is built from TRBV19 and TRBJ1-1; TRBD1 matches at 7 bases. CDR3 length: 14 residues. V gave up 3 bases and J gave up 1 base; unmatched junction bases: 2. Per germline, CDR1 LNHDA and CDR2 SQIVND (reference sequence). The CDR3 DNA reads TGTGCCAGTAGTATGGGACAGACGAACACTGAAGCTTTCTTT. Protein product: CASSMGQTNTEAFF.

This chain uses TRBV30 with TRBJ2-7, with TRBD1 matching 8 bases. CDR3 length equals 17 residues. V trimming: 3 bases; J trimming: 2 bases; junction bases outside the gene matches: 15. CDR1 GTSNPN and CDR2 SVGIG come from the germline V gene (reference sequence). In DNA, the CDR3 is TGTGCCTGGAGAAGAAGTGGTAGGGACAGGTCTACCTACGAGCAGTACTTC. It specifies CAWRRSGRDRSTYEQYF. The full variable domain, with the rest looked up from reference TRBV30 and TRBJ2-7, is SQTIHQWPATLVQPVGSPLSLECTVEGTSNPNLYWYRQAAGRGLQLLFYSVGIGQISSEVPQNLSASRPQDRQFILSSKKLLLSDSGFYLCAWRRSGRDRSTYEQYFGPGTRLTVT.

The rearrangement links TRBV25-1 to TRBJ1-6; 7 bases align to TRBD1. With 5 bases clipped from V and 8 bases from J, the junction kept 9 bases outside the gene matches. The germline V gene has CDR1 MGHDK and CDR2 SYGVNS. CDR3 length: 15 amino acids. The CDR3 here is CASSTTGFGYSPLHF. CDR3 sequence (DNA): TGTGCCAGCAGTACGACAGGGTTTGGGTATTCACCCCTCCACTTT. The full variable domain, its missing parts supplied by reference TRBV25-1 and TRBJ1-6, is EADIYQTPRYLVIGTGKKITLECSQTMGHDKMYWYQQDPGMELHLIHYSYGVNSTEKGDLSSESTVSRIRTEHFPLTLESARPSHTSQYLCASSTTGFGYSPLHFGNGTRLTVT.

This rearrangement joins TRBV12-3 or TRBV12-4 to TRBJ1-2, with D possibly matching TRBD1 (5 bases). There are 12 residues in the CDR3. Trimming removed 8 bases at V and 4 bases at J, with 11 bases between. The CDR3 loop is CASGETVYGYTF. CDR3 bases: TGTGCCAGCGGTGAGACAGTCTATGGCTACACCTTC.

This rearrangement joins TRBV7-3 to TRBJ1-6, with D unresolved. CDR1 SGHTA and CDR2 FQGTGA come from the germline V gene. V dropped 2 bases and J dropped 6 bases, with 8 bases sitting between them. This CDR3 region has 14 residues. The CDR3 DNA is TGTGCCAGCAGCTTACTTCCCCTTAATTCACCCCTCCACTTT. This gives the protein CASSLLPLNSPLHF. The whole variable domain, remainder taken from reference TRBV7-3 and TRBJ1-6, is GAGVSQTPSNKVTEKGKYVELRCDPISGHTALYWYRQSLGQGPEFLIYFQGTGAADDSGLPNDRFFAVRPEGSVSTLKIQRTERGDSAVYLCASSLLPLNSPLHFGNGTRLTVT.

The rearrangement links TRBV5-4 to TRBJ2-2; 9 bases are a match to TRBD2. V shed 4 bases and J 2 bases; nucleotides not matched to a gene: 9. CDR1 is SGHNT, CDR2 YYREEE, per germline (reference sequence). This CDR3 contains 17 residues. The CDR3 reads CASSRVAGAINTGELFF. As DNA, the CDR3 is TGTGCCAGCAGCCGCGTAGCGGGAGCAATTAACACCGGGGAGCTGTTTTTT.

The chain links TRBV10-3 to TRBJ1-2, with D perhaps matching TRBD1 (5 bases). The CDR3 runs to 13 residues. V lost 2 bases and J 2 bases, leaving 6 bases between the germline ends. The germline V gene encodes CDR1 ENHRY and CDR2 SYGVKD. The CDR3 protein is CAISEDSNYGYTF. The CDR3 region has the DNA TGTGCCATCAGTGAGGACAGCAACTATGGCTACACCTTC.

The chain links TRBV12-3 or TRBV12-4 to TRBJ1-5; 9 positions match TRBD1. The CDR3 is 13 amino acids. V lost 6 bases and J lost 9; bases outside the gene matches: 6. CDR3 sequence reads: CASRRQGQGPQHF. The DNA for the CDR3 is TGTGCCAGCAGGAGACAGGGACAGGGGCCCCAGCATTTT.

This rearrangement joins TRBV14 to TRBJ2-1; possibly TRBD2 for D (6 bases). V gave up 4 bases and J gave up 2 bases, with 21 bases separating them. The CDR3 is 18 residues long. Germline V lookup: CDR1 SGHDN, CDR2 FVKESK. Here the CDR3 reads CASSPPLPGLLTYNEQFF. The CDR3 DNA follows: TGTGCCAGCAGCCCACCCCTACCGGGACTCCTAACCTACAATGAGCAGTTCTTC.

CDR3: CASSLASGGKDTQYF. DNA of the CDR3: TGCGCCAGCAGCTTGGCTAGCGGGGGTAAAGATACGCAGTATTTT. This rearrangement joins TRBV5-1 to TRBJ2-3, with TRBD2 matching over 10 bases. The junction had 3 bases not matched to a gene; V was cut back by 0 bases and J by 5 bases. Germline V lookup: CDR1 SGHRS, CDR2 YFSETQ. CDR3 length: 15 residues. Supplemented by reference TRBV5-1 and TRBJ2-3, the full variable domain reads KAGVTQTPRYLIKTRGQQVTLSCSPISGHRSVSWYQQTPGQGLQFLFEYFSETQRNKGNFPGRFSGRQFSNSRSEMNVSTLELGDSALYLCASSLASGGKDTQYFGPGTRLTVL.

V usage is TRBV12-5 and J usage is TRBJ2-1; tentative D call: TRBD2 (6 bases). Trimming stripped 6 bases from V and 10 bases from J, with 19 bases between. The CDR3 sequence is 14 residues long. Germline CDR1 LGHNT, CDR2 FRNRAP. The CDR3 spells CASGSGHTSGEQFF. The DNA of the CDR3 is TGTGCTAGTGGGTCAGGCCATACAAGCGGGGAGCAGTTCTTC.

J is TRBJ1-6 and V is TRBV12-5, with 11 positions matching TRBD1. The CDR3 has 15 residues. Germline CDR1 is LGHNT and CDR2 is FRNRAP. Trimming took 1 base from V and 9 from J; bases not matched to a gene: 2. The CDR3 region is CASGLGDRGSSPLHF. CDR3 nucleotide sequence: TGTGCTAGTGGTTTGGGGGACAGGGGGTCTTCACCCCTCCACTTT. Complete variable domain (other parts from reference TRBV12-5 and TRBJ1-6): DARVTQTPRHKVTEMGQEVTMRCQPILGHNTVFWYRQTMMQGLELLAYFRNRAPLDDSGMPKDRFSAEMPDATLATLKIQPSEPRDSAVYFCASGLGDRGSSPLHFGNGTRLTVT.

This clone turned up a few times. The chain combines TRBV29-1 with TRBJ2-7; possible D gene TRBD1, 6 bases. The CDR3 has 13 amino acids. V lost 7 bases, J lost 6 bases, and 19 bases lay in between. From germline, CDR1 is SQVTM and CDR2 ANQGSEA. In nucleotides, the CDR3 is TGCAGCGGTGGAACAGGGACGGGTGGCGAGCAGTACTTC. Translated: CSGGTGTGGEQYF.

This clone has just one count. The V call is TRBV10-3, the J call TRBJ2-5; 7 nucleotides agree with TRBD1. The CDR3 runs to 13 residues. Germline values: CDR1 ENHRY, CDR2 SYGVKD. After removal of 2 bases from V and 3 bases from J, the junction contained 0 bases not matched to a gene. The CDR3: CAISEGTEETQYF. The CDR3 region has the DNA TGTGCCATCAGTGAGGGGACAGAAGAGACCCAGTACTTC.